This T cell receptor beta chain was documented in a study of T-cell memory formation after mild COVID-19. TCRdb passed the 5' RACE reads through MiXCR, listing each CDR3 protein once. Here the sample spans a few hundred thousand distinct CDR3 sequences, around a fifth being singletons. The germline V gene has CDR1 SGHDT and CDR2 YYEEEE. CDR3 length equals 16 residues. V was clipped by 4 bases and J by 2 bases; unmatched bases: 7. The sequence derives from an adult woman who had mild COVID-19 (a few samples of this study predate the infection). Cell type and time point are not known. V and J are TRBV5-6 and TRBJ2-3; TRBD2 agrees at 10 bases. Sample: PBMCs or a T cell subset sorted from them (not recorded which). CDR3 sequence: CASSPSGGLPTDTQYF. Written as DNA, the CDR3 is TGTGCCAGCAGCCCTAGCGGGGGCCTACCCACAGATACGCAGTATTTT.